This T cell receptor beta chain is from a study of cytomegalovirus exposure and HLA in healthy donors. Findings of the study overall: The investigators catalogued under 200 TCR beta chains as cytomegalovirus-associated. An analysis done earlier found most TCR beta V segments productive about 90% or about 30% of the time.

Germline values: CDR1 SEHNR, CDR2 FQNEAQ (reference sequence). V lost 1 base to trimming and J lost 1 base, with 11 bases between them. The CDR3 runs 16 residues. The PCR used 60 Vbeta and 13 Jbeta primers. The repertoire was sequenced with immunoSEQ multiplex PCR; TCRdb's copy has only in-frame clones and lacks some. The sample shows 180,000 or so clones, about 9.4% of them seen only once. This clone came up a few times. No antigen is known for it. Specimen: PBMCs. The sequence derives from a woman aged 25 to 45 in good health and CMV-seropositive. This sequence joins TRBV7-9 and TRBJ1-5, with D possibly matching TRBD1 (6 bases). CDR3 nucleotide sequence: TGTGCCAGCAGCTTAGGTTCAGGGGAAAGCAATCAGCCCCAGCATTTT. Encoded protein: CASSLGSGESNQPQHF. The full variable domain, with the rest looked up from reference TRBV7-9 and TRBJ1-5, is DTGVSQNPRHKITKRGQNVTFRCDPISEHNRLYWYRQTLGQGPEFLTYFQNEAQLEKSRLLSDRFSAERPKGSFSTLEIQRTEQGDSAMYLCASSLGSGESNQPQHFGDGTRLSIL.